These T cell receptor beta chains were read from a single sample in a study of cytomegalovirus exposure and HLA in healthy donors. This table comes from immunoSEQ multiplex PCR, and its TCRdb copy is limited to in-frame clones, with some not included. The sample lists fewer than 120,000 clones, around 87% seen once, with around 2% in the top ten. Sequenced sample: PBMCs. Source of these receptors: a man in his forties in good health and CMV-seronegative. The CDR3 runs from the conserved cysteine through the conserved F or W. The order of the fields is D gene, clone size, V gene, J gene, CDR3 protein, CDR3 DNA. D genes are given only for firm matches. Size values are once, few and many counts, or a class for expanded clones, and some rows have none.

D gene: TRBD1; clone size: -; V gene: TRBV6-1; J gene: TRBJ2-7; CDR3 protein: CASMLTGGFSYEQYF; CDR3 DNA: TGTGCCAGCATGTTGACAGGGGGTTTTTCCTACGAGCAGTACTTC
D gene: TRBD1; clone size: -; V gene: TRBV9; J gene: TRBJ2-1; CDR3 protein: CASSVEGQYNEQFF; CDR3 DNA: TGTGCCAGCAGCGTAGAGGGACAGTACAATGAGCAGTTCTTC
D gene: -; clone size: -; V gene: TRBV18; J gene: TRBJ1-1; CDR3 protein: CASSPPGGTEAFF; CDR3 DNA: TGTGCCAGCTCACCACCGGGGGGTACTGAAGCTTTCTTT
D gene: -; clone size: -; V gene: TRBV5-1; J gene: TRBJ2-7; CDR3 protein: CASSLESDSYEQYF; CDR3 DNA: TGCGCCAGCAGCTTGGAATCAGATTCCTACGAGCAGTACTTC
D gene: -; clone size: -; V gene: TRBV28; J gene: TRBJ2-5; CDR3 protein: CASSPWVTGIQETQYF; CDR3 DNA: TGTGCCAGCAGTCCCTGGGTTACGGGGATCCAAGAGACCCAGTACTTC
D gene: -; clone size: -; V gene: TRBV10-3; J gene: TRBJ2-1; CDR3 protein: CAISESYYNEQFF; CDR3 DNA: TGTGCCATCAGTGAGTCGTATTACAATGAGCAGTTCTTC
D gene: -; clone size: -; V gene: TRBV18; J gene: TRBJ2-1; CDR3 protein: CASSLGRGNNEQFF; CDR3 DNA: TGTGCCAGCTCACTTGGGCGGGGCAACAATGAGCAGTTCTTC
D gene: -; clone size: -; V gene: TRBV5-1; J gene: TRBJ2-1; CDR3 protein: CASSFGGREYNEQFF; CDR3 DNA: TGCGCCAGCAGCTTCGGGGGGCGCGAGTACAATGAGCAGTTCTTC
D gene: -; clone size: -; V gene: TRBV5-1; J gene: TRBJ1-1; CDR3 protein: CASSLAWQGTEAFF; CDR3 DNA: TGCGCCAGCAGCTTGGCCTGGCAGGGCACTGAAGCTTTCTTT
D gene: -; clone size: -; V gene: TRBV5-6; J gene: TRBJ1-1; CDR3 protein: CASNRLGTEAFF; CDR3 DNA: TGTGCCAGTAACAGGCTGGGTACTGAAGCTTTCTTT
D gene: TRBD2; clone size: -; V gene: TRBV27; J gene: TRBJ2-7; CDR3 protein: CASSPSSGEASFFSYEQYF; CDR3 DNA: TGTGCCAGCAGTCCCTCTAGCGGGGAGGCCTCATTCTTTTCCTACGAGCAGTACTTC
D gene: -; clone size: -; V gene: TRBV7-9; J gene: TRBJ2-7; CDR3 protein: CASSLVGVRYEQYF; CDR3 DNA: TGTGCCAGCAGCTTAGTCGGGGTCAGGTACGAGCAGTACTTC
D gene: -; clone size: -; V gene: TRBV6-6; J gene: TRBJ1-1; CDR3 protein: CASSHEDSEAFF; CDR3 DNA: TGTGCCAGCAGTCATGAGGACAGTGAAGCTTTCTTT
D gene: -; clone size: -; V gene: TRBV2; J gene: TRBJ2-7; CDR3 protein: CASSGPKGASSYEQYF; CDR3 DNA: TGTGCCAGCAGTGGTCCTAAGGGAGCCAGCTCCTACGAGCAGTACTTC
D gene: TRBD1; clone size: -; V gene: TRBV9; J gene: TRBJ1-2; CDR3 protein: CASSTDPGQGRDF; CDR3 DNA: TGTGCCAGCAGCACAGACCCGGGACAGGGAAGGGACTTC
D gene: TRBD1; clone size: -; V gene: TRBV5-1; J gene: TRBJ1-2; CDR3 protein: CASSLTGGSVGYTF; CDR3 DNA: TGCGCCAGCAGCTTGACAGGGGGCTCGGTTGGCTACACCTTC
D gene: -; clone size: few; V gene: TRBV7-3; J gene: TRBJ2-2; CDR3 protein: CASSLERGRGELFF; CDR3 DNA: TGTGCCAGCAGCTTAGAACGGGGTCGGGGGGAGCTGTTTTTT
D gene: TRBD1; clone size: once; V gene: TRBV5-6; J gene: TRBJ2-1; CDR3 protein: CASSWFGTVNEQFF; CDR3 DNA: TGTGCCAGCAGCTGGTTCGGGACAGTAAATGAGCAGTTCTTC
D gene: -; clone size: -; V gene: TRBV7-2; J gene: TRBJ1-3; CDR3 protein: CASSWGLSSGNTIYF; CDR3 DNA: TGTGCCAGCAGCTGGGGACTGAGCTCTGGAAACACCATATATTTT
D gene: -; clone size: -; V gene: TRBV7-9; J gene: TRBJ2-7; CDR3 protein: CASSFPGTEQYF; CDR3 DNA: TGTGCCAGCAGCTTCCCGGGAACCGAGCAGTACTTC
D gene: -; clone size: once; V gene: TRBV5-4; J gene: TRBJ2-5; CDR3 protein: CASSLEGGGTQYF; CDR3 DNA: TGTGCCAGCAGCTTGGAAGGGGGGGGGACCCAGTACTTC
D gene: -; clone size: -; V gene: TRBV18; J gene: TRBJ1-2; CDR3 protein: CASSPEQIYGYTF; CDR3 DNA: TGTGCCAGCTCTCCGGAACAGATTTATGGCTACACCTTC
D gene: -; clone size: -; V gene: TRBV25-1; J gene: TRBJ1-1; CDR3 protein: CASSESGGTTEAFF; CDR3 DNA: TGTGCCAGCAGTGAATCTGGGGGGACCACTGAAGCTTTCTTT
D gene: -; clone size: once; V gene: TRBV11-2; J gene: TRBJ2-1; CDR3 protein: CASSLGGQRQFF; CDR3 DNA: TGTGCCAGCAGCTTAGGGGGCCAGAGGCAGTTCTTC
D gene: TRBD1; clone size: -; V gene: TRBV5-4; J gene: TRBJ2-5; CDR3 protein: CASSRGQVQETQYF; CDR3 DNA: TGTGCCAGCAGCAGGGGACAGGTCCAAGAGACCCAGTACTTC
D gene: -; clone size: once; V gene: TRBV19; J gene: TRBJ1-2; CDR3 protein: CASRRQINYGYTF; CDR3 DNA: TGTGCCAGTAGGCGACAGATTAACTATGGCTACACCTTC
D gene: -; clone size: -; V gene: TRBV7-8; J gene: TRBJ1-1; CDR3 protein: CASSPPSNTEAFF; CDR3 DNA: TGTGCCAGCAGCCCTCCTAGCAACACTGAAGCTTTCTTT
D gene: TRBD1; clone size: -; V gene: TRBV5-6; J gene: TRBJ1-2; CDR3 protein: CASSLADRGFYGYTF; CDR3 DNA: TGTGCCAGCAGTTTGGCCGACAGGGGTTTCTATGGCTACACCTTC
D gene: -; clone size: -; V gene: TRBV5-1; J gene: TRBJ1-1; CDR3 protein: CASSSADEGAFF; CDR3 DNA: TGCGCCAGCAGCTCGGCGGACGAGGGTGCTTTCTTT